This T cell receptor beta chain was sequenced during a study of Ad26.COV2.S vaccination and SARS-CoV-2 variants. Study results and caveats: Reportedly, spike-specific CD8+ and CD4+ T cell responses achieved substantial breadth once vaccination had taken place. Vaccinated and placebo-treated recipients had similar non-spike TCR breadth.

Concerning this clone itself: As yet, its antigen is unknown.

Using immunoSEQ multiplex PCR, the repertoire was profiled, and TCRdb retains in-frame clones only, with some absent. This sample yields some 370,000 clones, of which around four fifths are seen a single time; roughly 7.4% belongs to the top ten. Stated treatment: roughly 18 received Ad26.COV2.S at low or high dose, single or two shots; 5 received placebo; per-sample allocation not given. The investigators took samples on day 63 after the first vaccine or placebo injection. Built on an Ad26 vector, the vaccine expressed Wuhan-strain SARS-CoV-2 spike. CDR1 is MGHRA, CDR2 YSYEKL, per germline. This CDR3 contains 12 residues. Trimming cost V 4 bases and J 5 bases, with 7 bases left between them.

The specimen was peripheral blood, collected in a trial of Ad26.COV2.S vaccine versus placebo. V is TRBV4-1 and J is TRBJ2-3; D remains unclear. The sequence derives from a person between 18 and 65 years old who received the Ad26.COV2.S COVID-19 vaccine or a placebo. As DNA, the CDR3 is TGCGCCAGCAGCCCATCCGGAGATACGCAGTATTTT. Amino acid sequence: CASSPSGDTQYF.